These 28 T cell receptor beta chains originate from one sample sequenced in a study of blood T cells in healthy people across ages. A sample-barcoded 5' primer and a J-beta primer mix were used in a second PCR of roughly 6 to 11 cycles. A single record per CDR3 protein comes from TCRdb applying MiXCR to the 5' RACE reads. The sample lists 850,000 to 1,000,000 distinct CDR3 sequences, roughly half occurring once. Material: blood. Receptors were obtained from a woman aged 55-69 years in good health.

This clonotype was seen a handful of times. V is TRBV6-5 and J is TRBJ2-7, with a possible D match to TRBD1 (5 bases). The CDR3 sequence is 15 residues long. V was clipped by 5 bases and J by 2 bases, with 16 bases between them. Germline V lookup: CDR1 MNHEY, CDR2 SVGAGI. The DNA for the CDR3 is TGTGCCAGCAGTCCGCAACATACAGGAACCTACGAGCAGTACTTC. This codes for CASSPQHTGTYEQYF.

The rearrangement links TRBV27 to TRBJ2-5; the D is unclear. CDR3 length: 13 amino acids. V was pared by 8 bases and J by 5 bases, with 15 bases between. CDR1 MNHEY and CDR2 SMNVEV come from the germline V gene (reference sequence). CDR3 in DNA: TGTGCCAGCTCGAGCAACCCCAGGGAGACCCAGTACTTC. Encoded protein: CASSSNPRETQYF.

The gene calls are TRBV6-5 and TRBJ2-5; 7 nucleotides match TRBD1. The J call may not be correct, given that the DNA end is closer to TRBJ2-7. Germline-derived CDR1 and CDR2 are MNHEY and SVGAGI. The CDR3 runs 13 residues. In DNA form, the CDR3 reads TGTGCCAGCAGGACGACAGGGCTCGACGAGCAGTACTTC. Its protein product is CASRTTGLDEQYF.

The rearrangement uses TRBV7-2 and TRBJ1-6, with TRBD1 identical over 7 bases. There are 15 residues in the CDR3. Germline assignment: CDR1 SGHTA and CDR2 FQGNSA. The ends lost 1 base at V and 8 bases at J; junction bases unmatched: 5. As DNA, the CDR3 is TGTGCCAGCAGCTTAGTGGAGACAGGGTATTCACCCCTCCACTTT. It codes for CASSLVETGYSPLHF. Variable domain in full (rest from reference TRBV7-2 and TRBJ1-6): GAGVSQSPSNKVTEKGKDVELRCDPISGHTALYWYRQSLGQGLEFLIYFQGNSAPDKSGLPSDRFSAERTGGSVSTLTIQRTQQEDSAVYLCASSLVETGYSPLHFGNGTRLTVT.

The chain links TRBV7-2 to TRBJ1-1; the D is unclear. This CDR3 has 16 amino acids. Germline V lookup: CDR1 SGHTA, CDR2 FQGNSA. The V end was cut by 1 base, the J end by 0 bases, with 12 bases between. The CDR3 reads CASSLGLGLMNTEAFF. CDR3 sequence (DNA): TGTGCCAGCAGCTTAGGCTTGGGGTTAATGAACACTGAAGCTTTCTTT.

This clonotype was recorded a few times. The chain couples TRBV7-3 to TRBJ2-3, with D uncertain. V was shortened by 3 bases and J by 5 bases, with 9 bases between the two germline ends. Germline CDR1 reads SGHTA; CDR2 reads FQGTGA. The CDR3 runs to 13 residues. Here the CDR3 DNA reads TGTGCCAGCAGCTTGAGTATCGGAGATACGCAGTATTTT. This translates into CASSLSIGDTQYF.

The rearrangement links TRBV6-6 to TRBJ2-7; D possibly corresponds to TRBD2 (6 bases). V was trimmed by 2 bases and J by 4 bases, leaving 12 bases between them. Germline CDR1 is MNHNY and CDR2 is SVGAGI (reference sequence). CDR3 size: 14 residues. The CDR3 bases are TGTGCCAGCAGTTACGGCGGGACGTTGTACGAGCAGTACTTC. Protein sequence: CASSYGGTLYEQYF.

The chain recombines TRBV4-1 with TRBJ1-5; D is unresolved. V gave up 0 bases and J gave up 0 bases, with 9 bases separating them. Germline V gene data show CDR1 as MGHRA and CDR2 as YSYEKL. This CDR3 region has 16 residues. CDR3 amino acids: CASSQDSIDSNQPQHF. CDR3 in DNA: TGCGCCAGCAGCCAAGATAGTATCGATAGCAATCAGCCCCAGCATTTT.

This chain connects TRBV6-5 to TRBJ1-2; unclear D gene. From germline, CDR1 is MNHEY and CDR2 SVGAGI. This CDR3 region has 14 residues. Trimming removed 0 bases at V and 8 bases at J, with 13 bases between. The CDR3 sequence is CASSYSIRNAGYTF. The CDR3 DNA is TGTGCCAGCAGTTACTCGATTCGTAATGCAGGCTACACCTTC.

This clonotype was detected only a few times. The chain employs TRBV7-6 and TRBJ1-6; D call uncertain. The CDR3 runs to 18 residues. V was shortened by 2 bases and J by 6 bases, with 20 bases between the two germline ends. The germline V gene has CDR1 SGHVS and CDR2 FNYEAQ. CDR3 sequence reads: CASSLYASGVTGNSPLHF. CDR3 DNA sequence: TGTGCCAGCAGCTTATACGCGTCCGGGGTCACGGGTAATTCACCCCTCCACTTT.

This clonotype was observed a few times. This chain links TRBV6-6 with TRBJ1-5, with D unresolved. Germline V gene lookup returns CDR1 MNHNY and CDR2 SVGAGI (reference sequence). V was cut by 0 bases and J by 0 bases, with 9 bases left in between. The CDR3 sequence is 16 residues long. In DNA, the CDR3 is TGTGCCAGCAGTTACTCTTTGGCGTATAGCAATCAGCCCCAGCATTTT. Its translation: CASSYSLAYSNQPQHF.

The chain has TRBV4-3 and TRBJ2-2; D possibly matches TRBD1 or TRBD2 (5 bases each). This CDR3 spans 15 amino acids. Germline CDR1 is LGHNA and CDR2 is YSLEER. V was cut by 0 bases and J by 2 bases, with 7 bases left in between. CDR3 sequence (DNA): TGCGCCAGCAGCCAAGATCGGGGCAACACCGGGGAGCTGTTTTTT. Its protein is CASSQDRGNTGELFF.

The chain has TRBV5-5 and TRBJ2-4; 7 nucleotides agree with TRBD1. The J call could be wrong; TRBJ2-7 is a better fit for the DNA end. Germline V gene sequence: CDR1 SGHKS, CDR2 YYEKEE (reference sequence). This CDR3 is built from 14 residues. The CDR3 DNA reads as TGTGCCAGCAGCTACCGGGACAGTAACTACGAGCAGTACTTC. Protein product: CASSYRDSNYEQYF.

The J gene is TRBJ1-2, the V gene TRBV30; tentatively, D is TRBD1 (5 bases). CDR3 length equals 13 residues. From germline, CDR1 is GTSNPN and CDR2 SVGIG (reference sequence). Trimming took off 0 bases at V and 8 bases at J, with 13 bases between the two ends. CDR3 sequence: CAWSVGGGGGYTF. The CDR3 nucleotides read TGTGCCTGGAGTGTAGGTGGCGGGGGAGGCTACACCTTC.

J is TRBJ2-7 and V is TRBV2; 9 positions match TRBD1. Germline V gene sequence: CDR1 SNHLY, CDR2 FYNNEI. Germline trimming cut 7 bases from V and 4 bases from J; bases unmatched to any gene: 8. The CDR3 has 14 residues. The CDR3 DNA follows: TGTGCCAGCATTTACAGGGGGCGTAAGTACGAGCAGTACTTC. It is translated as CASIYRGRKYEQYF.

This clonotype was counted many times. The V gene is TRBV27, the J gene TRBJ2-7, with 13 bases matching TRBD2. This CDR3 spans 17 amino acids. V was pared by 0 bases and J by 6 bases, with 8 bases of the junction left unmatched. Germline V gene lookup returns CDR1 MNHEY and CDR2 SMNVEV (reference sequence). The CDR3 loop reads CASSLSVGTSGNGEQYF. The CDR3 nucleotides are TGTGCCAGCAGTTTATCCGTGGGGACTAGCGGGAACGGCGAGCAGTACTTC.

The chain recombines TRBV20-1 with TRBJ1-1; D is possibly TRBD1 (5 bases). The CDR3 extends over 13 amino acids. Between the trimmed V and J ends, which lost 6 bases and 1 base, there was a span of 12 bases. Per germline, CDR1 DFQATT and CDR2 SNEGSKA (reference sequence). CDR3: CSAKGNPNTEAFF. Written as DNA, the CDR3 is TGCAGTGCAAAGGGGAATCCGAACACTGAAGCTTTCTTT.

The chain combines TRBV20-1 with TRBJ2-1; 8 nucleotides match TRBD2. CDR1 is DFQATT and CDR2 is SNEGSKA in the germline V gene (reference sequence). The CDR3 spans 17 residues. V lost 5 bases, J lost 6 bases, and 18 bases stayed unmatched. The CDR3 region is CSALRSLSRLARNEQFF. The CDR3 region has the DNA TGCAGTGCTCTTAGATCCCTATCGCGACTAGCGCGCAATGAGCAGTTCTTC.

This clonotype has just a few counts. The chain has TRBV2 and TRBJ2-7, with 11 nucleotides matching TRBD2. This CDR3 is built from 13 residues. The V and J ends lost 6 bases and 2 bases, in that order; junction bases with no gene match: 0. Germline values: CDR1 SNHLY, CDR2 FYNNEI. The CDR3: CASRGLAAYEQYF. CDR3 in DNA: TGTGCCAGCAGGGGACTAGCGGCCTACGAGCAGTACTTC. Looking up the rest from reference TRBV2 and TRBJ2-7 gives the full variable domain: EPEVTQTPSHQVTQMGQEVILRCVPISNHLYFYWYRQILGQKVEFLVSFYNNEISEKSEIFDDQFSVERPDGSNFTLKIRSTKLEDSAMYFCASRGLAAYEQYFGPGTRLTVT.

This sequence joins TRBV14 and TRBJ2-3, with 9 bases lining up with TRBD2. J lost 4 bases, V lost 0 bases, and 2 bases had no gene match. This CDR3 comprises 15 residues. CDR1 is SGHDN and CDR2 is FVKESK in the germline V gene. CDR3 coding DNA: TGTGCCAGCAGCCAAGAACTAGCGGGCTCAGATACGCAGTATTTT. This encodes CASSQELAGSDTQYF.

CDR3 DNA sequence: TGTGCCAGCAGTTTCACAAGGGGGGTTTCGCGTGGCTACACCTTC. This encodes CASSFTRGVSRGYTF. The chain combines TRBV27 with TRBJ1-2; D is possibly TRBD1 (6 bases). CDR3 length equals 15 residues. Germline CDR1 reads MNHEY; CDR2 reads SMNVEV (reference sequence). V shed 3 bases and J shed 7 bases, with 18 bases lying between them.

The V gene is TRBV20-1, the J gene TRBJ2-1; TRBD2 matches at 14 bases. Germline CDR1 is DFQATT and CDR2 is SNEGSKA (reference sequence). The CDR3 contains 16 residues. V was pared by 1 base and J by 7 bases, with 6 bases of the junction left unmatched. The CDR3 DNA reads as TGCAGTGCTAGAGTTGGGACTAGCGGGAGCCGAAATGAGCAGTTCTTC. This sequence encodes CSARVGTSGSRNEQFF.

For the CDR3, the DNA is TGTGCCAGCAGCCTACTAGGGGAATTCGAGCAGTACTTC. Amino acids: CASSLLGEFEQYF. V and J are TRBV3-1 and TRBJ2-7; D could derive from TRBD1 or TRBD2 (5 bases each). Trimming cost V 4 bases and J 6 bases, with 13 bases left between them. Germline-derived CDR1 and CDR2 are LGHDT and YNNKEL (reference sequence). The CDR3 is 13 residues long.

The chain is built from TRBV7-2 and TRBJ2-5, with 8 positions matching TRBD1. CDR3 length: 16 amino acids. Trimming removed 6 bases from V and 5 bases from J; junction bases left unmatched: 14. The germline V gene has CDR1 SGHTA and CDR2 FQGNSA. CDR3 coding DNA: TGTGCCAGCAGACAGGACCGACAGGGGTTTTGGGAGACCCAGTACTTC. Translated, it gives CASRQDRQGFWETQYF.

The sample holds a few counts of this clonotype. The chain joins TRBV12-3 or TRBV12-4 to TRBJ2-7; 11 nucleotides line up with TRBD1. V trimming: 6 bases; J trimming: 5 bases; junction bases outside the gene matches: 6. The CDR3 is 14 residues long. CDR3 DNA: TGTGCCAGCAGCCCCGGACAGGGGGCCAACGAGCAGTACTTC. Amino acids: CASSPGQGANEQYF.

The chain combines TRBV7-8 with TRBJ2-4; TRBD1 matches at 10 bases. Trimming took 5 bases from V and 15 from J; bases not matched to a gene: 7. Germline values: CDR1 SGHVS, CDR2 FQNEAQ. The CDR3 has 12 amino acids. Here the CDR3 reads CASSPRTGGTYF. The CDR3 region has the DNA TGTGCCAGCAGCCCCAGGACAGGGGGAACGTACTTC.

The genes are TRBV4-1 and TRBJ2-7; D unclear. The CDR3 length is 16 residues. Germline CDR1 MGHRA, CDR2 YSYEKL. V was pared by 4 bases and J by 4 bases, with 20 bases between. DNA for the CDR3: TGCGCCAGCAGCCGTTTGGGCGTGAAGGTACCTTACGAGCAGTACTTC. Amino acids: CASSRLGVKVPYEQYF.

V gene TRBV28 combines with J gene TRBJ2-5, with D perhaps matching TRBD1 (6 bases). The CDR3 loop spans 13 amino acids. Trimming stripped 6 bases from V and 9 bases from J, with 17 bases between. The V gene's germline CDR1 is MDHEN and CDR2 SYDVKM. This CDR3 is CASSPDSIRAQYF. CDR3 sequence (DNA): TGTGCCAGCAGCCCGGACAGTATTAGGGCCCAGTACTTC. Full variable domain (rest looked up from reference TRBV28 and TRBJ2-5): DVKVTQSSRYLVKRTGEKVFLECVQDMDHENMFWYRQDPGLGLRLIYFSYDVKMKEKGDIPEGYSVSREKKERFSLILESASTNQTSMYLCASSPDSIRAQYFGPGTRLLVL.